This TCR beta chain comes out of a study of blood T cell repertoires in COVID-19. Study information: Samples taken during acute and convalescent COVID-19 were collected in the United States, Italy and Spain.

Germline V gene sequence: CDR1 MNHEY, CDR2 SVGEGT. V was pared by 4 bases and J by 4 bases, with 17 bases between. The CDR3 is made up of 16 amino acids. This clone was recorded a few times. Original analysis: Amplifying reference gene primers gave estimates of nucleated cell counts. The protocol was immunoSEQ multiplex PCR, while the TCRdb copy is restricted to in-frame clones and leaves out a portion. V and J calls and clone size are as listed in that table; D and trimming were resolved from the DNA. The sample holds about 81,000 clones, roughly 89% seen once. The sequence derives from an elderly woman with active COVID-19. Sequenced material: peripheral blood. This chain links TRBV6-2 or TRBV6-3 with TRBJ1-3; possible D gene TRBD1, 6 bases. The CDR3 DNA is TGTGCCAGCAGTTCCCTCATACAGGGATACGGAAACACCATATATTTT. Its protein product is CASSSLIQGYGNTIYF.